This TCR beta chain was retrieved from a study of CD4 T cells in relation to SARS-CoV-2 and coronaviruses (dated by TCRdb to the early 2020s). Regarding the research as a whole: In the ViraFEST assay, PBMCs were cultured with antigen for approximately ten days, after which TCR beta CDR3s were sequenced to identify antigen-specific clonal expansions. An HIV-1 Nef peptide pool or a no-peptide culture served as the negative reference condition. Shared crossreactive spike epitopes were mapped to their HLA restriction using patient-derived lymphoblastoid cell lines. At the level of individual TCR clonotypes, the study evaluated whether memory CD4+ T cells crossreact between the spike proteins of SARS-CoV-2 and those of common cold coronaviruses. The Adaptive Biotechnologies TCR-sequencing kit was used to sequence samples from a few pre-COVID donors and the naive versus memory experiments, while other data came from Illumina-based sequencing. Expansion assays from other donors in the study were sequenced with a different, Illumina-based TCR-beta assay. Paper-wide results and their limitations: No donor contributed both pre-pandemic and post-infection samples, which limited tracing the source of pre-existing responses. Since the crossreactivity analysis centred on spike protein, crossreactivity against other viral proteins was not assessed. Crossreactive clones showed significantly weaker SARS-CoV-2-driven expansion than monoreactive clones, consistent with antigenic imprinting. Small numbers of patients and of tested TCRs limited the study. Memory CD4+ clonotypes crossrecognizing SARS-CoV-2 and at least one common cold coronavirus spike were found in roughly three fifths of donors.

CD4+ T cells from unexposed donors were collected before the COVID-19 pandemic (2011-2018). After about 10 days of culture, CD4+ T cells were isolated with the EasySep CD4+ T cell isolation kit. As cell number allowed, CD4+ T cells from unexposed donors were tested for reactivity to SARS-CoV-2 S and N and to four common cold coronavirus spike pools. PBMCs were cultured at under 2.5 million per well in IMDM supplemented with around 4.7% human AB serum and about 9 IU/ml IL-2. Half of the culture medium was replaced with fresh IL-2-containing medium on days 3 and 7. Triplicate replicate wells were generally used for each peptide culture condition. The leukapheresis product used for the unexposed donors was purchased from a commercial source. PBMCs were isolated from leukapheresis product or whole blood by Ficoll-Paque PLUS gradient centrifugation. PBMCs were either cryopreserved at -140°C or used fresh in the expansion assay. The QIAamp Micro DNA Kit was used to extract genomic DNA from the CD4+ T cells.

With respect to this clone: No antigen is known for it. Base qualities are not provided; no much larger clone lies one nucleotide away.

The library was produced with the immunoSEQ multiplex PCR assay. Per the source publication's procedure: During preprocessing, nonproductive sequences were discarded, as were any CDR3s that did not begin with C, did not end with F or W, or were shorter than 7 amino acids. The MANAFEST web app was used to call antigen-specific clonotypes on the basis of expansion compared with the reference and with other culture wells. To be counted as positive, a clone had to show significant expansion compared with the reference culture, at an FDR below 0.05, in 2 of 3 replicate wells. To be called positive, a clone also had to show significant expansion compared with every other tandem well and an odds ratio greater than 5. After three terminal residues were trimmed from each end, CDR3 homology was quantified as pairwise Levenshtein distance using the stringdist R package. TCRdb's version of the immuneACCESS table is confined to in-frame rearrangements and falls short of the full clone set. An unresolved V gene accounts for under half of the shortfall where checked; the remainder is of unknown origin. The D gene and trimming were derived from the DNA, and the V and J assignments and clone size from that table. Counted in this sample were 23,000 or so clones; around 76% of them appeared once. The ten largest clones take up around 12% of the sample.

Inclusive of the bounding cysteine and phenylalanine, the CDR3 is 17 residues long. Only the CDR3 part of the read is kept: 51 bases, read in frame from the first base. Based on the germline V gene (reference sequence), the CDR1 and CDR2 sequences are MNHEY and SMNVEV. The junction shows trimming of 3 bases on V and 0 bases on J, and the gene matches do not reach 8 bases of it. The source of this sequence is a human donor in good health. Recombination linked TRBV27 to TRBJ2-7, with 10 central nucleotides matching TRBD1. Sequencing input: CD4+ T cells from PBMCs, cultured in vitro. CDR3 protein: CASSFNRRTGGSYEQYF. At the DNA level, the sequence is TGTGCCAGCAGTTTCAATCGTAGGACAGGGGGCTCCTACGAGCAGTACTTC.